The 20 T cell receptor beta chains below come from one sample, sequenced in a study of patients and donors after allogeneic stem cell transplantation. TCRdb itself ran the RT-PCR reads through MiXCR, one entry per CDR3 protein. The sample gives 400,000 to 500,000 distinct CDR3 sequences, 16% of which show up once; 7.2% is in the top ten. Sequencing used blood, either unsorted or a sorted T cell fraction (not recorded which). These receptors were obtained from a human donor who was either an allogeneic HSCT recipient or a stem cell or donor lymphocyte infusion donor (not recorded which). It is not recorded whose cells these are; they may come from a transplant donor.

The rearrangement joins TRBV3-1 to TRBJ2-3; 9 bases map to TRBD2. This CDR3 region has 18 residues. Germline V gene sequence: CDR1 LGHDT, CDR2 YNNKEL (reference sequence). The J segment lost 0 bases and the V segment lost 4 bases, leaving 11 bases of the junction unmatched. The CDR3 DNA is TGTGCCAGCAGCCGGGGGGGTAGCGGGGGAATAAGCACAGATACGCAGTATTTT. This translates into CASSRGGSGGISTDTQYF.

This clonotype showed up just a few times. The chain is built from TRBV19 and TRBJ2-2, with TRBD1 identical over 7 bases. The V gene's germline CDR1 is LNHDA and CDR2 SQIVND (reference sequence). Trimming took 7 bases from V and 1 from J; bases not matched to a gene: 9. The CDR3 has 16 amino acids. CDR3 protein: CASTGSGTENTGELFF. The CDR3 nucleotides read TGTGCCAGTACCGGATCCGGGACAGAGAACACCGGGGAGCTGTTTTTT. Full variable domain (missing parts from reference TRBV19 and TRBJ2-2): DGGITQSPKYLFRKEGQNVTLSCEQNLNHDAMYWYRQDPGQGLRLIYYSQIVNDFQKGDIAEGYSVSREKKESFPLTVTSAQKNPTAFYLCASTGSGTENTGELFFGEGSRLTVL.

The chain couples TRBV20-1 to TRBJ1-5; 10 bases match TRBD1. Germline V gene sequence: CDR1 DFQATT, CDR2 SNEGSKA (reference sequence). Trimming took 5 bases from V and 7 from J; bases not matched to a gene: 8. The CDR3 is 14 amino acids. The CDR3 protein is CSALRTGGVQPQHF. CDR3 in DNA: TGCAGTGCTCTGCGGACAGGGGGAGTGCAGCCCCAGCATTTT.

In the case of this clonotype: The conserved phenylalanine or tryptophan is not found at the CDR3 terminus, so this likely reflects a read error. It is unclear where the CDR3 begins or ends on the DNA, so no DNA is shown, and the CDR3 is as TCRdb lists it. The rearrangement links TRBV28 to TRBJ2-7; the DNA was not compared with TRBD1, the D call given in the table. The CDR3 totals 13 residues, both ends included. Germline loops: CDR1 MDHEN, CDR2 SYDVKM. The CDR3 spells CASSYRTGDTEFL.

V gene TRBV5-1 combines with J gene TRBJ2-2, with 8 bases aligning to TRBD2. V shed 0 bases, J shed 6 bases, and the junction held 4 bases outside the gene matches. CDR1 is SGHRS and CDR2 is YFSETQ in the germline V gene. The CDR3 is 15 residues long. The DNA for the CDR3 is TGCGCCAGCAGCTTGGGGGCGGGAGGCCCCGGGGAGCTGTTTTTT. Protein: CASSLGAGGPGELFF.

This clonotype showed up just a few times. The genes are TRBV3-1 and TRBJ2-1; D perhaps matches TRBD2 (6 bases). The germline V gene encodes CDR1 LGHDT and CDR2 YNNKEL (reference sequence). The CDR3 is 12 residues long. V was pared by 8 bases and J by 8 bases, with 13 bases between. The CDR3 DNA sequence: TGTGCCAGCCGAAGACTAGAGGATGAGCAGTTCTTC. Amino acids: CASRRLEDEQFF.

This clonotype was counted a few times. The chain links TRBV20-1 to TRBJ2-3; TRBD2 matches at 9 bases. There are 15 residues in the CDR3. After removal of 3 bases from V and 0 bases from J, the junction contained 4 bases not matched to a gene. Germline-derived CDR1 and CDR2 are DFQATT and SNEGSKA (reference sequence). The CDR3 DNA is TGCAGTGCTAGCCCACTAGCGGGTAGCACAGATACGCAGTATTTT. It yields the protein CSASPLAGSTDTQYF.

This clonotype was counted only a few times. As DNA, the CDR3 is TGTGCCAGTAGAAGGGGTCTCCAAGAGACCCAGTACTTC. This translates into CASRRGLQETQYF. The gene calls are TRBV19 and TRBJ2-5, with a weak D call TRBD1 (5 bases). Deletions cut 6 bases from V and 1 base from J, with 9 bases between. CDR1 is LNHDA and CDR2 is SQIVND in the germline V gene (reference sequence). The CDR3 covers 13 residues.

V usage is TRBV9 and J usage is TRBJ2-7, with 7 nucleotides matching TRBD2. The CDR3 consists of 17 residues. V gave up 2 bases and J gave up 3 bases; unmatched junction bases: 14. Germline assignment: CDR1 SGDLS and CDR2 YYNGEE. The CDR3: CASSVGPLGAGVYEQYF. The CDR3 nucleotides read TGTGCCAGCAGCGTGGGGCCCCTTGGGGCGGGAGTCTACGAGCAGTACTTC.

This chain joins TRBV10-3 and TRBJ2-1; 13 bases line up with TRBD2. The CDR3 is 18 residues long. CDR1 and CDR2 from the germline V gene are ENHRY and SYGVKD. V shed 8 bases and J 2 bases; nucleotides not matched to a gene: 12. CDR3 amino acids: CAIPLGGTSGTTYNEQFF. CDR3 nucleotide sequence: TGTGCCATCCCCCTTGGGGGGACTAGCGGGACTACCTACAATGAGCAGTTCTTC.

This clonotype has a handful of counts. The chain employs TRBV6-1 and TRBJ2-3; 11 bases line up with TRBD1. Germline V lookup: CDR1 MNHNS, CDR2 SASEGT. The ends lost 6 bases at V and 4 bases at J; junction bases unmatched: 3. The length of the CDR3 is 14 residues. The CDR3 region is CASRTGQGADTQYF. The CDR3 nucleotides read TGTGCCAGCAGGACGGGACAGGGGGCAGATACGCAGTATTTT.

This chain links TRBV4-2 with TRBJ2-1, with TRBD2 matching 11 bases. Germline trimming cut 4 bases from V and 7 bases from J; bases unmatched to any gene: 6. The CDR3 consists of 15 residues. CDR1 is LGHNA and CDR2 is YNFKEQ in the germline V gene. CDR3 sequence reads: CASSLRTSGPNEQFF. The CDR3 DNA follows: TGTGCCAGCAGCCTCCGGACTAGCGGGCCTAATGAGCAGTTCTTC.

The table lists this clonotype with many counts. The chain uses TRBV12-3 or TRBV12-4 and TRBJ2-7; maybe TRBD1 (6 bases). This CDR3 spans 14 amino acids. V lost 3 bases to trimming and J lost 10 bases, with 19 bases between them. The CDR3 loop reads CASSFQTGQNFQYF. For the CDR3, the DNA is TGTGCCAGCAGTTTTCAGACAGGCCAAAACTTCCAGTACTTC.

This clonotype was counted only a few times. The J gene is TRBJ2-1, the V gene TRBV2, with a tentative D call TRBD2 (6 bases). The CDR3 sequence is 13 residues long. Trimming left V 6 bases short and J 4 bases short, with 10 bases between. CDR1 and CDR2 (germline): SNHLY, FYNNEI. The CDR3 DNA sequence: TGTGCCAGCAGAGTGGAGGGGTACAATGAGCAGTTCTTC. It specifies CASRVEGYNEQFF.

This clonotype was seen a handful of times. V usage is TRBV24-1 and J usage is TRBJ2-1, with 10 bases aligning to TRBD2. CDR3 length: 14 amino acids. The V gene end was trimmed by 6 bases and the J gene end by 7 bases; junction bases not matched to a gene: 5. Looked up from germline, CDR1 is KGHDR and CDR2 is SFDVKD. CDR3 amino acids: CATSTGLASNEQFF. As DNA, the CDR3 is TGTGCCACCAGTACGGGACTAGCGTCAAATGAGCAGTTCTTC.

V and J are TRBV11-2 and TRBJ1-6; tentatively, D is TRBD1 (6 bases). From germline, CDR1 is SGHAT and CDR2 FQNNGV. The CDR3 has 14 amino acids. The V end lost 5 bases, the J end lost 6 bases, and 11 bases lay between the germline ends. Here the CDR3 reads CASSPGQFNSPLHF. CDR3 DNA sequence: TGTGCCAGCAGCCCCGGACAGTTTAATTCACCCCTCCACTTT.

The J gene is TRBJ2-6, the V gene TRBV5-1; D possibly corresponds to TRBD1 (6 bases). V lost 2 bases and J lost 4, with 10 bases in between. CDR3 length: 15 amino acids. Germline V gives CDR1 SGHRS, CDR2 YFSETQ. CDR3 residues: CASSFLGAGANVLTF. In nucleotides, the CDR3 is TGCGCCAGCAGCTTTTTGGGGGCCGGGGCCAACGTCCTGACTTTC.

This clonotype was found many times. One junction end does not reproduce the germline sequence, and a read error may be involved. The chain is built from TRBV5-1 and TRBJ1-1; D call uncertain. The CDR3 spans 13 residues. The germline V gene encodes CDR1 SGHRS and CDR2 YFSETQ. The CDR3 DNA sequence: TGTGCCAGCAGTTTAGCCCCGAACACTGAAGCTTTCTTT. Residues: CASSLAPNTEAFF. Supplemented by reference TRBV5-1 and TRBJ1-1, the full variable domain reads KAGVTQTPRYLIKTRGQQVTLSCSPISGHRSVSWYQQTPGQGLQFLFEYFSETQRNKGNFPGRFSGRQFSNSRSEMNVSTLELGDSALYLCASSLAPNTEAFFGQGTRLTVV.

The rearrangement joins TRBV2 to TRBJ2-1; tentatively, D is TRBD1 or TRBD2 (5 bases each). This CDR3 is built from 12 residues. The V end was cut by 7 bases, the J end by 11 bases, with 15 bases between. The germline V gene encodes CDR1 SNHLY and CDR2 FYNNEI. The DNA for the CDR3 is TGTGCCAGCACCTACCTGGGGACCCAGCAGTTCTTC. It specifies CASTYLGTQQFF.

V usage is TRBV7-2 and J usage is TRBJ1-2; D perhaps matches TRBD1 (5 bases). Germline CDR1 and CDR2: SGHTA and FQGNSA. Between the trimmed V and J ends, which lost 6 bases and 0 bases, there was a span of 11 bases. The length of the CDR3 is 14 residues. DNA for the CDR3: TGTGCCAGCAGGCCCGGGACTTCTAACTATGGCTACACCTTC. Its protein is CASRPGTSNYGYTF.